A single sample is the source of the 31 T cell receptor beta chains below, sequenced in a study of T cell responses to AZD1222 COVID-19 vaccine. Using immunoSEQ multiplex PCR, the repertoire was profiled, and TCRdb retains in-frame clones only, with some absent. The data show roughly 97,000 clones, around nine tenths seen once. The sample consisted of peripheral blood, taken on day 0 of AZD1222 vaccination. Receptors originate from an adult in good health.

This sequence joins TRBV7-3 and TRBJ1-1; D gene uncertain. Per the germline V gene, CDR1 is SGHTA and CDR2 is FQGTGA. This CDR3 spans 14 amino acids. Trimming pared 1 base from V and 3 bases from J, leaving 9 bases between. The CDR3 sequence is CASSLSPDYTEAFF. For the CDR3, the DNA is TGTGCCAGCAGCTTAAGTCCCGATTACACTGAAGCTTTCTTT.

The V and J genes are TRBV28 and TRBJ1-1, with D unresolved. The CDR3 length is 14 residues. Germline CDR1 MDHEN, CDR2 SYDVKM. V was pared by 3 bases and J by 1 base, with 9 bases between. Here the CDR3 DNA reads TGTGCCAGCAGTTTCGCCCTCAGGAACACTGAAGCTTTCTTT. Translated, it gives CASSFALRNTEAFF.

This chain's CDR3 is CASSYGGTKSSYEQYF. In nucleotides, the CDR3 is TGTGCCAGCAGTTACGGAGGGACTAAGAGCTCCTACGAGCAGTACTTC. The V call is TRBV6-5, the J call TRBJ2-7; TRBD2 aligns across 7 bases. J gave up 0 bases and V 2 bases, and 7 bases lay outside the gene matches. There are 16 residues in the CDR3. Per germline, CDR1 MNHEY and CDR2 SVGAGI.

In DNA form, the CDR3 reads TGTGCCAGCAGCGTAGGGCCAGCGAATAATGAAAAACTGTTTTTT. Amino acids: CASSVGPANNEKLFF. The rearrangement uses TRBV9 and TRBJ1-4; D unclear. The V gene's germline CDR1 is SGDLS and CDR2 YYNGEE. V dropped 0 bases and J dropped 4 bases, with 10 bases sitting between them. This CDR3 is built from 15 residues.

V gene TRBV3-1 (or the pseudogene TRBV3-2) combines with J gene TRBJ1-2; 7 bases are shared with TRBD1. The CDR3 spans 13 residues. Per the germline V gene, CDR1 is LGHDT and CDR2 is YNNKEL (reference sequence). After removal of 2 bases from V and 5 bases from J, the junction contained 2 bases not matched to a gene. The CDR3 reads CASSQTTGYGYTF. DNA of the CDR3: TGTGCCAGCAGCCAAACGACAGGGTATGGCTACACCTTC.

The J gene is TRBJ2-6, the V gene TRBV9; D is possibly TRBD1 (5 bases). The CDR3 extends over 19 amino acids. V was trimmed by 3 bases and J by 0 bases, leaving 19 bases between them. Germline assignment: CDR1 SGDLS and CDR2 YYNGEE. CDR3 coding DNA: TGTGCCAGCAGCGCCCCCGCGTGGGGCGCCAGCTCTGGGGCCAACGTCCTGACTTTC. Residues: CASSAPAWGASSGANVLTF.

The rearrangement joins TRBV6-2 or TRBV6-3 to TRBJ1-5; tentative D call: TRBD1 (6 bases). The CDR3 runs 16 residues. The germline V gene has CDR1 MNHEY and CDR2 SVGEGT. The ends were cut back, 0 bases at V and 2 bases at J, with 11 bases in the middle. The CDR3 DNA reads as TGTGCCAGCAGTTACTCGCAGGGGAAAGGCAATCAGCCCCAGCATTTT. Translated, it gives CASSYSQGKGNQPQHF.

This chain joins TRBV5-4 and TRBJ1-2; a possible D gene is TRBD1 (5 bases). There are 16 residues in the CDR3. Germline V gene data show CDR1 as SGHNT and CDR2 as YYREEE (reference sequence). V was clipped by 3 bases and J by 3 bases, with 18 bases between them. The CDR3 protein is CASSSQVSLMDYGYTF. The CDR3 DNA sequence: TGTGCCAGCAGCTCACAGGTTTCGCTAATGGACTATGGCTACACCTTC.

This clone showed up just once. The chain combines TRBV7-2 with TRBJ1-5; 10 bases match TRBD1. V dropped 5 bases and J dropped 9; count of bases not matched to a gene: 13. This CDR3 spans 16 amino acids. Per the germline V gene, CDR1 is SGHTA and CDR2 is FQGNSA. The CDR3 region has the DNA TGTGCCAGCAGCCCAGGCTCGGGACAGGGGTTTTCGCCCCAGCATTTT. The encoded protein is CASSPGSGQGFSPQHF.

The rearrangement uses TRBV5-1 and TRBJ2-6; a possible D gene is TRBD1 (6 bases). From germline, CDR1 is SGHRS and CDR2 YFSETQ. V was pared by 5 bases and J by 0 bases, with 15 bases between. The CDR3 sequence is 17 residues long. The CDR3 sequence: CASSDGQIFSGANVLTF. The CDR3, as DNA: TGCGCCAGCAGTGACGGACAGATATTCTCTGGGGCCAACGTCCTGACTTTC. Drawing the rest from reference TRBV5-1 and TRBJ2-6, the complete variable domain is KAGVTQTPRYLIKTRGQQVTLSCSPISGHRSVSWYQQTPGQGLQFLFEYFSETQRNKGNFPGRFSGRQFSNSRSEMNVSTLELGDSALYLCASSDGQIFSGANVLTFGAGSRLTVL.

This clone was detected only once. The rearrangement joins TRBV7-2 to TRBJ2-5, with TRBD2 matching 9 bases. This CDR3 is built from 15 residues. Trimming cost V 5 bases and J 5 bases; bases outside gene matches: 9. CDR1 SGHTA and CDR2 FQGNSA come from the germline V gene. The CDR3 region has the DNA TGTGCCAGCAGCCCAACGGGCGGGGGGGGCGAGACCCAGTACTTC. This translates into CASSPTGGGGETQYF.

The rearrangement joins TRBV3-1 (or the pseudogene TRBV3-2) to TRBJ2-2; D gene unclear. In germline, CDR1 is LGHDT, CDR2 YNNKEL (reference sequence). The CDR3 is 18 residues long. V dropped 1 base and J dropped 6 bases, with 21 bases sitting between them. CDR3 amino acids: CASSQASWLKKSSGELFF. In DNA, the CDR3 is TGTGCCAGCAGCCAAGCATCCTGGCTGAAGAAGTCGTCCGGGGAGCTGTTTTTT.

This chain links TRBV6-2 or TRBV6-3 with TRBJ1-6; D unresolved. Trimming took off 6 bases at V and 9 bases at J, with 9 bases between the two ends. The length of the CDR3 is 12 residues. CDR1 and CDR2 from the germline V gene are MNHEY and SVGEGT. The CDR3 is CASSEARSPLHF. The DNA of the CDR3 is TGTGCCAGCAGCGAGGCCCGTTCACCCCTCCACTTT.

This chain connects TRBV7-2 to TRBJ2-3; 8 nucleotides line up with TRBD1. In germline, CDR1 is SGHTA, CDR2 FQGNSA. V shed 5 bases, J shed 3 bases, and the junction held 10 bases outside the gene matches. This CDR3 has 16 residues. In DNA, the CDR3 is TGTGCCAGCAGCCCTCGCGGACAGGGAGGTACAGATACGCAGTATTTT. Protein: CASSPRGQGGTDTQYF.

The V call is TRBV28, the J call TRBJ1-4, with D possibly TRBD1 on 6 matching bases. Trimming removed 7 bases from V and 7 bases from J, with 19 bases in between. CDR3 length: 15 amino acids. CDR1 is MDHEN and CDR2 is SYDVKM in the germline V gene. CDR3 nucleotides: TGTGCCAGCAACCGACCGGGACATGAGGGTGAAAAACTGTTTTTT. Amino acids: CASNRPGHEGEKLFF.

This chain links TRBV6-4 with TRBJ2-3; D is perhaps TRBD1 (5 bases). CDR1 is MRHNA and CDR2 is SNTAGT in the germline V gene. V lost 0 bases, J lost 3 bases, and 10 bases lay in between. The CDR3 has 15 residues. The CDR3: CASSDSPQATDTQYF. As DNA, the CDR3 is TGTGCCAGCAGTGACTCTCCACAGGCGACAGATACGCAGTATTTT.

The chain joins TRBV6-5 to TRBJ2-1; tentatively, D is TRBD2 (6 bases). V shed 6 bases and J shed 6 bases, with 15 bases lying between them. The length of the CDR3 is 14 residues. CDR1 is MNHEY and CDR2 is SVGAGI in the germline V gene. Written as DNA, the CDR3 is TGTGCCAGCAGCCTCGGAGGGGAGGCCAATGAGCAGTTCTTC. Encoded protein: CASSLGGEANEQFF.

The CDR3 is CASSLRDAYNEQFF. Here the CDR3 DNA reads TGTGCCAGCAGCTTAAGGGACGCCTACAATGAGCAGTTCTTC. The chain has TRBV7-8 and TRBJ2-1; the D call may be TRBD1 or TRBD2 (5 bases each). Germline CDR1 reads SGHVS; CDR2 reads FQNEAQ. V was shortened by 2 bases and J by 2 bases, with 7 bases between the two germline ends. The CDR3 runs 14 residues.

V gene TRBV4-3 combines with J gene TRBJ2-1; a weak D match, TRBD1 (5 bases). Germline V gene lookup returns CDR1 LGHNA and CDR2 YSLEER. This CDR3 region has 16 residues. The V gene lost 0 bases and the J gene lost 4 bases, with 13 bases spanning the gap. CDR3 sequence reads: CASSQDQGLGYNEQFF. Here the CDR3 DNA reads TGCGCCAGCAGCCAAGATCAGGGCCTAGGTTACAATGAGCAGTTCTTC.

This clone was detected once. CDR3 coding DNA: TGTGCCAGCAGCTTAGCGCTGGGGACAGATACGCAGTATTTT. Encoded protein: CASSLALGTDTQYF. This chain links TRBV7-9 with TRBJ2-3; D uncertain. Trimming shortened V by 0 bases and J by 3 bases, and 7 bases separated the two germline ends. Germline CDR1 is SEHNR and CDR2 is FQNEAQ (reference sequence). This CDR3 is built from 14 residues.

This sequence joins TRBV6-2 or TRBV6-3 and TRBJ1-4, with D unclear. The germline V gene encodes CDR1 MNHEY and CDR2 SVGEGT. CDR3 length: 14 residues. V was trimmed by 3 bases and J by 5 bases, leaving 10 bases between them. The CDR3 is CASSYGHPNEKLFF. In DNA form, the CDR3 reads TGTGCCAGCAGTTATGGTCATCCGAATGAAAAACTGTTTTTT.

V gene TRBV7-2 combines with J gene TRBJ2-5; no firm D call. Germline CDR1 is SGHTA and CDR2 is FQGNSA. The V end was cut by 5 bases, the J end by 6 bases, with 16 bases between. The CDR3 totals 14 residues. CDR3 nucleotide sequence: TGTGCCAGCAGCCCCCCGTCTGATGGAAAGACCCAGTACTTC. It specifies CASSPPSDGKTQYF.

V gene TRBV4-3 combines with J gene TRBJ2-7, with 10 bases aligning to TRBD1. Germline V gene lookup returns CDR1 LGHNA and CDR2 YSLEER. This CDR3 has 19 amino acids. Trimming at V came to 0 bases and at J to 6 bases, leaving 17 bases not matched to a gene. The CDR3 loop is CASSQDRGGWDRGSREQYF. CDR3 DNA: TGCGCCAGCAGCCAAGATCGAGGAGGCTGGGACAGGGGAAGTCGCGAGCAGTACTTC.

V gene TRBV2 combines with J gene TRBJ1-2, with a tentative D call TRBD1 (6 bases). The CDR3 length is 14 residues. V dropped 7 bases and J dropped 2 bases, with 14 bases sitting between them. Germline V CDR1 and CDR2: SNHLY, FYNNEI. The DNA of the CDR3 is TGTGCCAGCACCACGGACAGAGGGAACTATGGCTACACCTTC. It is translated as CASTTDRGNYGYTF.

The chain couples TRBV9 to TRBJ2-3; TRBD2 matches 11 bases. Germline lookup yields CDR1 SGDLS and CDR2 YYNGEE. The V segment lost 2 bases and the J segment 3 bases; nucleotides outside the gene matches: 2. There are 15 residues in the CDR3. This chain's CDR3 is CASSVTSGRTDTQYF. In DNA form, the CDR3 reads TGTGCCAGCAGCGTCACTAGCGGGAGAACAGATACGCAGTATTTT. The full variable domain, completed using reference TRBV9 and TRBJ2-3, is DSGVTQTPKHLITATGQRVTLRCSPRSGDLSVYWYQQSLDQGLQFLIQYYNGEERAKGNILERFSAQQFPDLHSELNLSSLELGDSALYFCASSVTSGRTDTQYFGPGTRLTVL.

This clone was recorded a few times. The CDR3 region has the DNA TGTGCCAGTAGTAAGGGGCGGCAGGGGGCTTTCGAGCAGTACTTC. Its translation is CASSKGRQGAFEQYF. The gene calls are TRBV19 and TRBJ2-7; 8 bases fit TRBD1. The trim removed 4 bases at V and 6 bases at J, leaving 11 bases unmatched. The CDR3 consists of 15 residues. Germline lookup yields CDR1 LNHDA and CDR2 SQIVND (reference sequence).

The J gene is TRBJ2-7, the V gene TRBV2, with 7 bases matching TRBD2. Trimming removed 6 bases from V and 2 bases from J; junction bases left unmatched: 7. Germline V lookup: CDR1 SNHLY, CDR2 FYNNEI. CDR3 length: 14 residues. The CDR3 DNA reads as TGTGCCAGCAGGGGCGGGAGAAGCCCCTACGAGCAGTACTTC. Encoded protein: CASRGGRSPYEQYF.

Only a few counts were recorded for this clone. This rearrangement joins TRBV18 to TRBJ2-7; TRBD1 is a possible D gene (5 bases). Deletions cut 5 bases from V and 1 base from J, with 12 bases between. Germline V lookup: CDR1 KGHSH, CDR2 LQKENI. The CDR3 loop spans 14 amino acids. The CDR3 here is CASSRAGLSYEQYF. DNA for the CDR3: TGTGCCAGCTCAAGGGCAGGGCTTTCCTACGAGCAGTACTTC.

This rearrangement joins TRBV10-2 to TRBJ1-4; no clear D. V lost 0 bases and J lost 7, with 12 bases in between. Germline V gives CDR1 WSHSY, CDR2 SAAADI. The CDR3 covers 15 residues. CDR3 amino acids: CASSESSWEGEKLFF. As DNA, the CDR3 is TGCGCCAGCAGTGAGTCGAGTTGGGAGGGTGAAAAACTGTTTTTT.

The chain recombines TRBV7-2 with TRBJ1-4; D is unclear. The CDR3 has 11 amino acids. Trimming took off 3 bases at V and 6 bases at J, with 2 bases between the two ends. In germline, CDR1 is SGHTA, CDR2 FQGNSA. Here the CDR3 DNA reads TGTGCCAGCAGCTTGGATGAAAAACTGTTTTTT. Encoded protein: CASSLDEKLFF. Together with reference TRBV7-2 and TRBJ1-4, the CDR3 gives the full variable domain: GAGVSQSPSNKVTEKGKDVELRCDPISGHTALYWYRQSLGQGLEFLIYFQGNSAPDKSGLPSDRFSAERTGGSVSTLTIQRTQQEDSAVYLCASSLDEKLFFGSGTQLSVL.

The CDR3 region has the DNA TGTGCCAGTAGTACTCAGAGCTCTGGGGCCAACGTCCTGACTTTC. Its translation is CASSTQSSGANVLTF. The rearrangement links TRBV19 to TRBJ2-6; D call uncertain. CDR1 and CDR2 (germline): LNHDA, SQIVND (reference sequence). With 4 bases removed from V and 0 bases from J, the gap between germline ends came to 7 bases. The CDR3 consists of 15 residues.